This is a list of T cell receptor beta chains from one sample in a study of response to subunit inactivated influenza vaccine. In TCRdb, the RT-PCR reads were re-called with MiXCR into one record per CDR3 protein. The sample gives a few hundred thousand distinct CDR3 sequences, roughly 11% of which show up once; more than 10% is in the top ten. Specimen: PBMCs from blood, collected around seven weeks after vaccination. These receptors all stem from a man aged 45-65 years who received an inactivated influenza vaccine. Each CDR3 is given with its conserved first and last residue. The D gene is left open where the match is weak. Rows give clone size only sometimes, using once, few, many, or a class for an expanded clone.

j_call	d_call	clone_size	v_call	cdr3_length	cdr3_nt	cdr3_aa
TRBJ2-1	TRBD2	few	TRBV2	15	TGTGCCAGCAGTCGACTAGCGGGGGGGATCGGTGAGCAGTTCTTC	CASSRLAGGIGEQFF
TRBJ2-1	TRBD1	few	TRBV5-5	15	TGTGCCAGCAGCGCCGCCGGGACAGGGGTTCATGAGCAGTTCTTC	CASSAAGTGVHEQFF
TRBJ2-1	TRBD2	few	TRBV7-2	15	TGTGCCAGCAGCTTGGCCGGGACTAGCGTCAATGAGCAGTTCTTC	CASSLAGTSVNEQFF
TRBJ1-3	NA	NA	TRBV29-1	13	TGCAGCGTCTCAACAGGGTCTGGAAACACCATATATTTT	CSVSTGSGNTIYF
TRBJ1-3	NA	NA	TRBV7-6	16	TGTGCCAGCAGCTTAGACGATGGAGACTCTGGAAACACCATATATTTT	CASSLDDGDSGNTIYF
TRBJ1-2	NA	few	TRBV7-2	14	TGTGCCAGCAGCTTAAGTCAGGCAGTCTATGGCTACACCTTC	CASSLSQAVYGYTF
TRBJ2-7	NA	few	TRBV4-3	16	TGCGCCAGCAGCCACCCCACGTGGCTTCTAACCTACGAGCAGTACTTC	CASSHPTWLLTYEQYF
TRBJ2-7	NA	many	TRBV10-3	21	TGTGCCATCAGTGAGTCGTCAGTCCAGGCGACTCCGGCTAGAGGTGCCTACGAGCAGTACTTC	CAISESSVQATPARGAYEQYF
TRBJ2-7	TRBD1	few	TRBV29-1	14	TGCAGCGTTGGGGGTAGGGCAGGGGGAAACGAGCAGTACTTC	CSVGGRAGGNEQYF
TRBJ2-7	NA	NA	TRBV20-1	12	TGCAGTGCACCCGGACTATCCTACGAGCAGTACTTC	CSAPGLSYEQYF
TRBJ1-3	NA	NA	TRBV12-3/TRBV12-4	14	TGTGCCAGCAGTTTGGGCAGGGGTGGAAACACCATATATTTT	CASSLGRGGNTIYF
TRBJ1-1	NA	NA	TRBV3-1	13	TGTGCCAGCAGCCAATTACTGAGCACTGAAGCTTTCTTT	CASSQLLSTEAFF
TRBJ2-1	NA	many	TRBV7-9	16	TGTGCCAGCAGCTTAGGGACGCTGGTAACCTACAATGAGCAGTTCTTC	CASSLGTLVTYNEQFF
TRBJ1-2	TRBD1	many	TRBV12-3/TRBV12-4	12	TGTGCCAGCAGAATTACAGGGGGAGGCTACACCTTC	CASRITGGGYTF